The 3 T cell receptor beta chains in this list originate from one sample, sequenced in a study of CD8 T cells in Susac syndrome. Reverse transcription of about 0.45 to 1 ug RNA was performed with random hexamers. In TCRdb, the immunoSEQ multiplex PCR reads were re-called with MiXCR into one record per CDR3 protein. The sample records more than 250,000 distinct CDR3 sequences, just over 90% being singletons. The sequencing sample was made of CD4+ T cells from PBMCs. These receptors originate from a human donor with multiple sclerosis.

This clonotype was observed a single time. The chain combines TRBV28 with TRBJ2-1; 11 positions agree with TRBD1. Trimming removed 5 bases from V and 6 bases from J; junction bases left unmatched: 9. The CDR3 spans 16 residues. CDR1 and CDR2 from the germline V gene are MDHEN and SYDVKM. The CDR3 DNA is TGTGCCAGCAGTCTATACCGGGACAGGGGGGGCAATGAGCAGTTCTTC. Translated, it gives CASSLYRDRGGNEQFF. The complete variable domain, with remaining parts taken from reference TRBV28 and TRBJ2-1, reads DVKVTQSSRYLVKRTGEKVFLECVQDMDHENMFWYRQDPGLGLRLIYFSYDVKMKEKGDIPEGYSVSREKKERFSLILESASTNQTSMYLCASSLYRDRGGNEQFFGPGTRLTVL.

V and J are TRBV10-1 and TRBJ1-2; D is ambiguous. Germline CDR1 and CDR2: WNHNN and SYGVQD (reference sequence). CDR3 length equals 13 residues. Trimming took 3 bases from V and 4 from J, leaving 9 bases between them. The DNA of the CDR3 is TGCGCCAGCAGTGACGGGGTCGGCTATGGCTACACCTTC. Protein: CASSDGVGYGYTF.

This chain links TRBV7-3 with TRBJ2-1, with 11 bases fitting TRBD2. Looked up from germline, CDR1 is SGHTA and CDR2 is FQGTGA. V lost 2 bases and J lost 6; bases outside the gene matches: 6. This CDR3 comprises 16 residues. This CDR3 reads CASSLRVAGGGNEQFF. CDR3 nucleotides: TGTGCCAGCAGCTTACGGGTAGCGGGAGGGGGCAATGAGCAGTTCTTC. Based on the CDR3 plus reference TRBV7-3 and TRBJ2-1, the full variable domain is GAGVSQTPSNKVTEKGKYVELRCDPISGHTALYWYRQSLGQGPEFLIYFQGTGAADDSGLPNDRFFAVRPEGSVSTLKIQRTERGDSAVYLCASSLRVAGGGNEQFFGPGTRLTVL.